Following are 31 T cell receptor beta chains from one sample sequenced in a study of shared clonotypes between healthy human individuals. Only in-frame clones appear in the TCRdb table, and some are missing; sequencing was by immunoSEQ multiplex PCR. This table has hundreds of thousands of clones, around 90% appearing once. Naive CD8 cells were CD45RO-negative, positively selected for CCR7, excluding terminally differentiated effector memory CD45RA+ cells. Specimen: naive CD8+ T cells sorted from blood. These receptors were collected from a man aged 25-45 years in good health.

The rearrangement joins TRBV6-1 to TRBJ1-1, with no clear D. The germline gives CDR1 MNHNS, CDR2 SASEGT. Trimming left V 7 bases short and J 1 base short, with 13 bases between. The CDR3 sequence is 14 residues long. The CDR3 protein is CASKIPGPNTEAFF. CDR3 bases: TGTGCCAGCAAGATTCCGGGCCCGAACACTGAAGCTTTCTTT.

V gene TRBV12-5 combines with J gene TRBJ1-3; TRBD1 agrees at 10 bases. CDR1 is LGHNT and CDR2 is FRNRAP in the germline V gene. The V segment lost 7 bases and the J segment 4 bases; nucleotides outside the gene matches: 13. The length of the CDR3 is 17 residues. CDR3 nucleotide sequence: TGTGCTAGTGTTCCTAGGACAGGGGGAATAATAGGAAACACCATATATTTT. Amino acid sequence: CASVPRTGGIIGNTIYF.

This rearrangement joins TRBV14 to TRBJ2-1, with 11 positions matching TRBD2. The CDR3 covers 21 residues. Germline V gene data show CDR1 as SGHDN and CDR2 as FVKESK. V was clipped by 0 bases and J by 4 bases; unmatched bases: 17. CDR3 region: CASSQDKGLAGAFFPYNEQFF. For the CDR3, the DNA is TGTGCCAGCAGCCAAGATAAAGGACTAGCGGGTGCGTTCTTCCCGTACAATGAGCAGTTCTTC.

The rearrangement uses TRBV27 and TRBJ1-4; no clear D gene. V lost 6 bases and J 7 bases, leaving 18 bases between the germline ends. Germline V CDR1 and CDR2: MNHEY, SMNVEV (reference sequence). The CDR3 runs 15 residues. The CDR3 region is CASRITTGFGEKLFF. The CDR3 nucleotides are TGTGCCAGCAGGATAACCACGGGGTTTGGTGAAAAACTGTTTTTT.

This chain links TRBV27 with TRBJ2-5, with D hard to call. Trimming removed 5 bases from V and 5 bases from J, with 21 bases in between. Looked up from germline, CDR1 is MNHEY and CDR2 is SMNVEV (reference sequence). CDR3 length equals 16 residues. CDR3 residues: CASSPRRSMGWETQYF. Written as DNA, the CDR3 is TGTGCCAGCAGTCCCCGCCGGAGTATGGGGTGGGAGACCCAGTACTTC.

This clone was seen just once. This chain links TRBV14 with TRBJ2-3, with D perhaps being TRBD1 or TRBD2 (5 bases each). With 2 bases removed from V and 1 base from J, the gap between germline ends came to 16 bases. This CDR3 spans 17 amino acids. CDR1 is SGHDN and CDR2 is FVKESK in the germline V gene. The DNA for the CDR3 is TGTGCCAGCAGCCAACTAGGGACCCGGGCAGGCACAGATACGCAGTATTTT. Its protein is CASSQLGTRAGTDTQYF.

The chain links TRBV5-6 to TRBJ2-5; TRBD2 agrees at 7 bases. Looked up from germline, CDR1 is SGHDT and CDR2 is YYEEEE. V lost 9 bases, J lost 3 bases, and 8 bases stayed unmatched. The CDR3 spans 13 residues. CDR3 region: CATALGGEETQYF. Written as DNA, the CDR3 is TGTGCCACCGCTCTTGGGGGGGAAGAGACCCAGTACTTC.

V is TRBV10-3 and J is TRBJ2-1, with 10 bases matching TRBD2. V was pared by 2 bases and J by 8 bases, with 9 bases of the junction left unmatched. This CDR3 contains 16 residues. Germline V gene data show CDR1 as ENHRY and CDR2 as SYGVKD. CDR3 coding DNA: TGTGCCATCAGTGAGAGCCTAGCGGGAGTTAGGGATGAGCAGTTCTTC. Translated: CAISESLAGVRDEQFF.

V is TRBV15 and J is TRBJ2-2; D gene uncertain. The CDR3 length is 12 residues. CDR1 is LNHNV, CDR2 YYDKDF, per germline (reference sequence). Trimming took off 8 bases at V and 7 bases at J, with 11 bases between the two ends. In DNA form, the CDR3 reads TGTGCCACCGCTCAAGGGATCGGGGAGCTGTTTTTT. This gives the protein CATAQGIGELFF.

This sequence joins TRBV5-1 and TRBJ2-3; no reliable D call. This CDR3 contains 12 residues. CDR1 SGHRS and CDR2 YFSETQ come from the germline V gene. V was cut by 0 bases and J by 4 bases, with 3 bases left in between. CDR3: CASSLGSDTQYF. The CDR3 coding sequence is TGCGCCAGCAGCTTGGGGTCAGATACGCAGTATTTT.

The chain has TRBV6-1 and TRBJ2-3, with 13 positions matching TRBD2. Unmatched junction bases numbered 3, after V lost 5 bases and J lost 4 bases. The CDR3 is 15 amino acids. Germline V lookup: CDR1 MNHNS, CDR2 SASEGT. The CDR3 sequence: CASSLTSGRPDTQYF. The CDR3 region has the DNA TGTGCCAGCAGTTTGACTAGCGGGAGGCCAGATACGCAGTATTTT.

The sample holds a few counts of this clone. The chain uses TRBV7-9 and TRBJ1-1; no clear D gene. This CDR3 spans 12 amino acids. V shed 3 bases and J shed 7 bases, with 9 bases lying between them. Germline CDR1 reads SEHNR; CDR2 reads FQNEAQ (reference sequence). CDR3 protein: CASSFLFDEAFF. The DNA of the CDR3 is TGTGCCAGCAGCTTCTTGTTCGATGAAGCTTTCTTT.

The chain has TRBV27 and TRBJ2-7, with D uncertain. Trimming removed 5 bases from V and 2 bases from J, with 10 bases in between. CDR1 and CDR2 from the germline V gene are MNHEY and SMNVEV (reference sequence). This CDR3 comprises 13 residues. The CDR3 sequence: CASSLGTPYEQYF. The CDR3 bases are TGTGCCAGCAGTCTGGGAACCCCCTACGAGCAGTACTTC.

The CDR3 loop is CASSIDAGTYEQYF. Written as DNA, the CDR3 is TGTGCCAGTAGTATAGATGCAGGGACCTACGAGCAGTACTTC. This sequence joins TRBV19 and TRBJ2-7; weak D call: TRBD1 (5 bases). This CDR3 has 14 residues. Between the trimmed V and J ends, which lost 0 bases and 2 bases, there was a span of 8 bases. Germline V gene data show CDR1 as LNHDA and CDR2 as SQIVND (reference sequence).

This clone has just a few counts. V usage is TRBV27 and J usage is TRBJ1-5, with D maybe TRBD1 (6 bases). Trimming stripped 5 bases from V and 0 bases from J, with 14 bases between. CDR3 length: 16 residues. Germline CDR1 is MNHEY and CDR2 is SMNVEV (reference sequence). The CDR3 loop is CASSTRGGYSNQPQHF. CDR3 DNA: TGTGCCAGCAGTACACGAGGGGGGTATAGCAATCAGCCCCAGCATTTT.

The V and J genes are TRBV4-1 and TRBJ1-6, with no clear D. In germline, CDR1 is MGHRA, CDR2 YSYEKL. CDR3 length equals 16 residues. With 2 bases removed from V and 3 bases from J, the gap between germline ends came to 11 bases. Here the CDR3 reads CASSQTDVNYNSPLHF. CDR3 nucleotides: TGCGCCAGCAGCCAAACGGACGTCAACTATAATTCACCCCTCCACTTT.

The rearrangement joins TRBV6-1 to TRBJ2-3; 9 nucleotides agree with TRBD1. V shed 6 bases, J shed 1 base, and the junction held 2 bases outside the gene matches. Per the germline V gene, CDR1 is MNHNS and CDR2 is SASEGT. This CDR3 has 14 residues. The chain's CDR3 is CASSRTGGTDTQYF. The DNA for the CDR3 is TGTGCCAGCAGCCGGACAGGGGGCACAGATACGCAGTATTTT.

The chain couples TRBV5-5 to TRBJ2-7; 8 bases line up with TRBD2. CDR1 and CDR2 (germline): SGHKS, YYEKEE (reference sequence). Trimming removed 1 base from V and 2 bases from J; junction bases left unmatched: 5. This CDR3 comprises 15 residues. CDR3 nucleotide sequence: TGTGCCAGCAGCTTGTGGAGCGGGAGCGCCTACGAGCAGTACTTC. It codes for CASSLWSGSAYEQYF.

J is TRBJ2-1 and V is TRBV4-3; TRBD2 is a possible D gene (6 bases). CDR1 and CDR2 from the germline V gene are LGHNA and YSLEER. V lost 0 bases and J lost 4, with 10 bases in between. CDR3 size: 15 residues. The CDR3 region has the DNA TGCGCCAGCAGCCAAGATTTAGCGGAATACAATGAGCAGTTCTTC. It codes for CASSQDLAEYNEQFF.

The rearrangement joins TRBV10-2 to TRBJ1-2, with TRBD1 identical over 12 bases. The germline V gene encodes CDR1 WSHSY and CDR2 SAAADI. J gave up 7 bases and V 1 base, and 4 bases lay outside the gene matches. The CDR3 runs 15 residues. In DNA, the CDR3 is TGCGCCAGCAGTGAGTACGGGACAGGGGGCTCTGGCTACACCTTC. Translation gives CASSEYGTGGSGYTF.

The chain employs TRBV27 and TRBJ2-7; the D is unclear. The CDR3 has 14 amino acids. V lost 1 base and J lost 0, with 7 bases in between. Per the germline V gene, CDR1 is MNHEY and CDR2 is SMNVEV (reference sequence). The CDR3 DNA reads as TGTGCCAGCAGTTTATACGCATCCTCCTACGAGCAGTACTTC. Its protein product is CASSLYASSYEQYF.

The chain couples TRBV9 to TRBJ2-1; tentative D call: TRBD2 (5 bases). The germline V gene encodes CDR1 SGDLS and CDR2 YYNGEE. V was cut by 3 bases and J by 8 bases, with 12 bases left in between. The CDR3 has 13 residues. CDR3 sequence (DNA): TGTGCCAGCAGCGGCACGAGGACTTATGAGCAGTTCTTC. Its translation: CASSGTRTYEQFF.

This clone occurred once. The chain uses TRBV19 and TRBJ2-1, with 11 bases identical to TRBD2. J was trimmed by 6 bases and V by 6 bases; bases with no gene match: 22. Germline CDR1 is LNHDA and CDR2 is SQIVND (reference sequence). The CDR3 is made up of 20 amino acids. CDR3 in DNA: TGTGCCAGTAGACCTTCCCCTTGGGTAGCGGGAGGGCCAGGCGGCAATGAGCAGTTCTTC. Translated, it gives CASRPSPWVAGGPGGNEQFF.

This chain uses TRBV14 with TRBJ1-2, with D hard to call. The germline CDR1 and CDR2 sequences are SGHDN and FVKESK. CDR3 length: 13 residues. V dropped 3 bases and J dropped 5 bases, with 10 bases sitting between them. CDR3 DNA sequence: TGTGCCAGCAGCCAGGAACGGGGATATGGCTACACCTTC. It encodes CASSQERGYGYTF.

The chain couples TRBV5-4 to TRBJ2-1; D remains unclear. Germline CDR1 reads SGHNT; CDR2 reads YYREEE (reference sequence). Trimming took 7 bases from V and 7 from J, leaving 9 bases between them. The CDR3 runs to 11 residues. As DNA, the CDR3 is TGTGCCAGCTTAGTCGCGAATGAGCAGTTCTTC. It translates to CASLVANEQFF.

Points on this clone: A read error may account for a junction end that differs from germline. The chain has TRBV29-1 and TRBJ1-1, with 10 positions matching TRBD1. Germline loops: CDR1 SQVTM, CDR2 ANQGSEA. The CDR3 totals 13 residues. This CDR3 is CSVASRDRGNPSF. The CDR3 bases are TGCAGCGTAGCCTCCAGGGACAGGGGAAATCCAAGCTTC.

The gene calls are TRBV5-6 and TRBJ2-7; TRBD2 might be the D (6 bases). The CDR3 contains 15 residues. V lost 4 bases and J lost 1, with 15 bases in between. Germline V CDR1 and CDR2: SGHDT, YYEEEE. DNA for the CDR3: TGTGCCAGCAGCCAGGCGGGATTGGGATCCTACGAGCAGTACTTC. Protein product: CASSQAGLGSYEQYF.

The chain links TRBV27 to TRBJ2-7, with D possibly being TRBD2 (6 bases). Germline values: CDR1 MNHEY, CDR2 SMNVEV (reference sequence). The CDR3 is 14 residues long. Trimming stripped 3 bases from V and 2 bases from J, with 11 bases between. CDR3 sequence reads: CASSFRDSTYEQYF. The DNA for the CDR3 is TGTGCCAGCAGTTTCCGGGACTCAACCTACGAGCAGTACTTC.

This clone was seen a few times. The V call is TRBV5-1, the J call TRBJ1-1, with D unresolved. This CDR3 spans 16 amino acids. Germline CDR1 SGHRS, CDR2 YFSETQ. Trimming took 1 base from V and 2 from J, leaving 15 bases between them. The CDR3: CASSLIGSGANTEAFF. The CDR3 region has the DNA TGCGCCAGCAGCTTGATAGGCTCGGGAGCCAACACTGAAGCTTTCTTT.

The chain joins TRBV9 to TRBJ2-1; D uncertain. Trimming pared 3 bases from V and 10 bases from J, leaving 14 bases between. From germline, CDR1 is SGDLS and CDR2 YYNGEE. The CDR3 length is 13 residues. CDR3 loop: CASSGKRKAEQFF. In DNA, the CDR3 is TGTGCCAGCAGCGGCAAGAGAAAAGCCGAGCAGTTCTTC.

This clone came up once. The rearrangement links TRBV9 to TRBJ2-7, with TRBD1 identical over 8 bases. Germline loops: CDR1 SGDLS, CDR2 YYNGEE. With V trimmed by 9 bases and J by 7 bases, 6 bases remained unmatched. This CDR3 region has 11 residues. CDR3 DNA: TGTGCCAACTGGACAGGGTCGGAGCAGTACTTC. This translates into CANWTGSEQYF.